This T cell receptor beta chain is from a study of blood T cell repertoires in COVID-19. Study background: Acute and convalescent COVID-19 samples came from the United States, Italy and Spain. The analysed material was cDNA or gDNA that came from T cells, B-cell-depleted T cells, or PBMCs.

Authors' data handling: Amplification of reference gene primers provided the estimated nucleated cell counts. Libraries were prepared by immunoSEQ multiplex PCR; TCRdb keeps only in-frame clonotypes and omits some of them. That table is the source of V, J and clone size, and D and trimming were worked out from the DNA. The sample lists about 120,000 clones; 75% to 85% were seen once. The ends were cut back, 0 bases at V and 5 bases at J, with 10 bases in the middle. The CDR3 loop spans 14 amino acids. Germline lookup yields CDR1 SNHLY and CDR2 FYNNEI. The sequenced material came from peripheral blood. This sequence joins TRBV2 and TRBJ1-1; possible D gene TRBD1, 5 bases. The TCR sequence derives from a human donor in a cohort sampled during active COVID-19. The CDR3 region is CASSEAGAGTEAFF. CDR3 nucleotide sequence: TGTGCCAGCAGTGAAGCAGGGGCAGGGACTGAAGCTTTCTTT.